A single T cell receptor (beta chain) is shown here with its context. Its antigen is unidentified. MiXCR was run by TCRdb on the reads, yielding one entry per CDR3 protein. Here the sample spans about 740,000 distinct CDR3 sequences, roughly 36% being singletons. This CDR3 spans 14 amino acids. CDR1 and CDR2 from the germline V gene are MDHEN and SYDVKM. The ends were cut back, 7 bases at V and 7 bases at J, with 16 bases in the middle. This specimen belongs to a study of T cell repertoires in cytomegalovirus infection. Across the study: Both a matching HLA type and CMV infection were indicated by public TCR beta signatures.

Study observations and caveats: The study found HLA-C-restricted CMV-specific TCR beta clonotypes dominating the ex vivo response.

The specimen sequenced was PBMCs. This TCR was recovered from a human donor in good health (CMV status not recorded). Some clones in this sample may be carry-over from other donors' samples. The chain is built from TRBV28 and TRBJ1-4; D is unclear. The CDR3, as DNA: TGTGCCAGCACCCAGGTCAACTATGGTGAAAAACTGTTTTTT. Protein sequence: CASTQVNYGEKLFF.